The present entry profiles one T cell receptor beta chain with its context. This clone was detected only once. Its antigen is still unknown. No much larger clonotype is one base removed from it; base qualities were not supplied. These data are taken from a study of blood T cell repertoires in COVID-19 (dated by TCRdb to about 2020). With regard to the full study: The collaborator samples originated in the United States, Italy and Spain and spanned the acute and convalescent phases of COVID-19. The prospective study material was composed of cDNA or gDNA derived from T cells, B-cell-depleted T cells, or PBMCs. The dataset comprised deeply sampled blood TCRbeta repertoires from subjects exposed to, actively infected with, or recovered from COVID-19. The repertoires were released in a freely available public database intended as a resource for research on the immune response to SARS-CoV-2. Samples were obtained from the ongoing ImmuneRACE study (first 160 participants) and from approximately 1,200 subjects provided by 6 global collaborators. Nearly every sample came with metadata listing a de-identified subject ID, COVID-19 status, age in years and sex. Where HLA class I and class II types were available, the types were taken from metadata supplied by the sample provider, not from assay-based typing. The study at large found these results: The quantity of clinical and demographic metadata differed by source and by participant and was supplied without curation.

Whole blood was collected in K2EDTA tubes by collaborating institutions according to the institutions' own protocols. For TCRbeta analysis, collaborators shipped samples in one of three forms: frozen whole blood, isolated PBMCs, or DNA extracted from either of those sample types. Between the V and J ends, shortened by 3 bases and 6 bases respectively, the junction contains 12 bases. The CDR3 contains 14 residues, cysteine and phenylalanine counted. Just the 42-base CDR3 DNA is kept, in frame starting at base 1. In the germline V gene, CDR1 corresponds to KGHSH and CDR2 to LQKENI. TCRbeta CDR3 regions were amplified from genomic DNA using the immunoSEQ Assay, a bias-controlled multiplex PCR. The paper's data handling went like this. The number of nucleated cells in each sample was estimated by amplification of reference gene primers within the assay. Sequence reads were collapsed and filtered to measure the absolute abundance of every unique TCRbeta CDR3 rearrangement. For each sample, productive Simpson clonality was calculated as the square root of Simpson's diversity index over productive rearrangements. Here the immuneACCESS table is served through TCRdb, limited to in-frame sequences with V and J called. Missing clones are a known gap in these copies; in checked studies unresolved V genes cover under half, and the rest lacks a known reason. V, J and clone size are those of that table, while D and trimming were read from the DNA. The sample table contains approximately 220,000 clones; only one count was recorded for around 82% of them. Clones ranked in the top ten supply around 2% of the sample.

Sequenced sample: peripheral blood. The sequence was collected from a woman in her fifties or sixties with acute or convalescent COVID-19. The chain couples TRBV18 to TRBJ1-5, with TRBD1 tentatively as D gene (5 bases match). The DNA is TGTGCCAGCTCACCGACCTTGGGGCGTCAGCCCCAGCATTTT. This translates into CASSPTLGRQPQHF. The variable domain in full, with residues beyond the CDR3 obtained from the reference TRBV18 and TRBJ1-5 genes, is NAGVMQNPRHLVRRRGQEARLRCSPMKGHSHVYWYRQLPEEGLKFMVYLQKENIIDESGMPKERFSAEFPKEGPSILRIQQVVRGDSAAYFCASSPTLGRQPQHFGDGTRLSIL.